Below are 30 T cell receptor beta chains sequenced from a single sample in a study of T cell repertoires in cytomegalovirus infection. Their cognate antigens are unknown. MiXCR, run by TCRdb on the reads, gives a single entry per CDR3 protein. Of approximately 81,000 distinct CDR3 sequences in the sample, 24% were seen once. This specimen consisted of CD8+ T cells from cultured PBMCs, obtained from culture after CMV antigen stimulation. The receptors shown here come from a human donor in good health (CMV status not recorded). Some clones in this sample may be carry-over from other donors' samples.

In its sample, this clonotype was seen many times. The rearrangement uses TRBV11-1 and TRBJ1-2, with D uncertain. Germline-derived CDR1 and CDR2 are SGHAT and FQDESV (reference sequence). The CDR3 is 13 amino acids. V lost 1 base and J 2 bases, leaving 5 bases between the germline ends. The CDR3 is CASSLDGNYGYTF. DNA for the CDR3: TGTGCCAGCAGCTTAGACGGAAACTATGGCTACACCTTC.

The rearrangement links TRBV15 to TRBJ1-4; no clear D. V was pared by 0 bases and J by 8 bases, with 19 bases between. There are 17 residues in the CDR3. Germline V gene data show CDR1 as LNHNV and CDR2 as YYDKDF (reference sequence). CDR3 sequence reads: CATSRDGLGPREEKLFF. CDR3 nucleotide sequence: TGTGCCACCAGCAGAGATGGACTGGGCCCAAGGGAAGAAAAACTGTTTTTT.

This chain joins TRBV20-1 and TRBJ2-7, with 12 bases lining up with TRBD2. After removal of 3 bases from V and 4 bases from J, the junction contained 7 bases not matched to a gene. The CDR3 extends over 15 amino acids. Germline-derived CDR1 and CDR2 are DFQATT and SNEGSKA (reference sequence). The CDR3 DNA reads as TGCAGTGCTAGTGACAGGACTAGCGGGACGTACGAGCAGTACTTC. It translates to CSASDRTSGTYEQYF.

Many counts were recorded for this clonotype. The V call is TRBV6-2 or TRBV6-3, the J call TRBJ2-2, with no clear D. CDR1 MNHEY and CDR2 SVGEGT come from the germline V gene. The ends were cut back, 2 bases at V and 4 bases at J, with 2 bases in the middle. There are 12 residues in the CDR3. The DNA for the CDR3 is TGTGCCAGCAGTTACCGCACCGGGGAGCTGTTTTTT. Encoded protein: CASSYRTGELFF.

This clonotype has a handful of counts. The rearrangement links TRBV7-9 to TRBJ2-2, with D perhaps being TRBD1 or TRBD2 (5 bases each). The CDR3 totals 12 residues. V was cut by 8 bases and J by 7 bases, with 11 bases left in between. The germline V gene has CDR1 SEHNR and CDR2 FQNEAQ (reference sequence). The CDR3 nucleotides are TGTGCCAGCCAAAGGGACGGCGGGGAGCTGTTTTTT. This encodes CASQRDGGELFF.

The V gene is TRBV20-1, the J gene TRBJ2-7, with 7 bases fitting TRBD2. The CDR3 has 15 residues. J was trimmed by 4 bases and V by 0 bases; bases with no gene match: 9. Germline assignment: CDR1 DFQATT and CDR2 SNEGSKA (reference sequence). CDR3 protein: CSARDPAGVGYEQYF. As DNA, the CDR3 is TGCAGTGCTAGAGACCCCGCGGGAGTGGGGTACGAGCAGTACTTC.

A few counts support this clonotype. The chain joins TRBV6-2 or TRBV6-3 to TRBJ2-7; D is possibly TRBD1 (5 bases). This CDR3 has 13 residues. Trimming removed 6 bases from V and 3 bases from J, with 12 bases in between. CDR1 MNHEY and CDR2 SVGEGT come from the germline V gene. This chain's CDR3 is CASSVPGYYEQYF. CDR3 sequence (DNA): TGTGCCAGCAGCGTCCCAGGGTACTACGAGCAGTACTTC.

This clonotype occurred a few times. V is TRBV27 and J is TRBJ2-1, with 8 bases lining up with TRBD2. V was clipped by 6 bases and J by 0 bases; unmatched bases: 7. This CDR3 region has 16 residues. Germline V gene sequence: CDR1 MNHEY, CDR2 SMNVEV (reference sequence). CDR3 bases: TGTGCCAGCAGGATAGCGGGGACTAGCTCCTACAATGAGCAGTTCTTC. Translating it yields CASRIAGTSSYNEQFF.

The chain combines TRBV4-3 with TRBJ1-4; no clear D gene. V shed 4 bases and J shed 7 bases, with 10 bases lying between them. Germline CDR1 LGHNA, CDR2 YSLEER. This CDR3 has 13 residues. Here the CDR3 reads CASSPARTEKLFF. As DNA, the CDR3 is TGCGCCAGCAGCCCAGCTCGAACTGAAAAACTGTTTTTT.

The J gene is TRBJ1-4, the V gene TRBV7-6, with D possibly matching TRBD1 (5 bases). The length of the CDR3 is 15 residues. Germline V gene sequence: CDR1 SGHVS, CDR2 FNYEAQ. Trimming took 3 bases from V and 8 from J, leaving 16 bases between them. DNA for the CDR3: TGTGCCAGCAGCTTCGGAACAGGAGACCCCGAAAAACTGTTTTTT. Its protein product is CASSFGTGDPEKLFF.

This chain uses TRBV15 with TRBJ1-3; TRBD1 is a possible D gene (5 bases). The CDR3 runs 13 residues. V shed 7 bases and J shed 4 bases, with 11 bases lying between them. The germline gives CDR1 LNHNV, CDR2 YYDKDF (reference sequence). The CDR3 reads CATNAGFGNTIYF. The CDR3 region has the DNA TGTGCCACCAATGCAGGGTTCGGAAACACCATATATTTT. Variable domain in full (rest from reference TRBV15 and TRBJ1-3): DAMVIQNPRYQVTQFGKPVTLSCSQTLNHNVMYWYQQKSSQAPKLLFHYYDKDFNNEADTPDNFQSRRPNTSFCFLDIRSPGLGDTAMYLCATNAGFGNTIYFGEGSWLTVV.

This clonotype was detected ten times or more. This chain links TRBV4-1 with TRBJ1-1; D gene unclear. Germline assignment: CDR1 MGHRA and CDR2 YSYEKL. The CDR3 totals 16 residues. The V end was cut by 0 bases, the J end by 1 base, with 12 bases between. In DNA form, the CDR3 reads TGCGCCAGCAGCCAAGATGAGAGTTGGCCGAACACTGAAGCTTTCTTT. It encodes CASSQDESWPNTEAFF.

The rearrangement joins TRBV7-2 to TRBJ1-1; unclear D gene. V lost 5 bases and J lost 5, with 15 bases in between. This CDR3 comprises 14 residues. Germline lookup yields CDR1 SGHTA and CDR2 FQGNSA. The CDR3 reads CASSIDNLGTEAFF. CDR3 DNA: TGTGCCAGCAGCATCGACAATCTGGGGACTGAAGCTTTCTTT.

In its sample, this clonotype was seen many times. The chain links TRBV29-1 to TRBJ2-7; 13 bases map to TRBD2. The CDR3 totals 15 residues. The germline V gene encodes CDR1 SQVTM and CDR2 ANQGSEA. Trimming cost V 5 bases and J 4 bases; bases outside gene matches: 8. The CDR3 region is CSVSGLAGVLYEQYF. As DNA, the CDR3 is TGCAGCGTTTCCGGACTAGCGGGAGTTTTATACGAGCAGTACTTC.

This clonotype has ten or more counts. V gene TRBV7-6 combines with J gene TRBJ2-7; 8 bases are a match to TRBD1. Trimming at V came to 4 bases and at J to 2 bases, leaving 1 base not matched to a gene. The germline V gene has CDR1 SGHVS and CDR2 FNYEAQ. The CDR3 spans 13 residues. The CDR3 coding sequence is TGTGCCAGCAGCTCGACAGGGGCCTACGAGCAGTACTTC. Protein product: CASSSTGAYEQYF.

CDR3 sequence reads: CASSPGLAIEQFF. DNA of the CDR3: TGTGCCAGCAGCCCGGGACTAGCTATTGAGCAGTTCTTC. V gene TRBV7-9 combines with J gene TRBJ2-1; the match to TRBD2 covers 9 bases. This CDR3 is built from 13 residues. Germline-derived CDR1 and CDR2 are SEHNR and FQNEAQ (reference sequence). Trimming took 5 bases from V and 9 from J; bases not matched to a gene: 5.

Only one count was recorded for this clonotype. This may arise from a read error, as a much more abundant clone is one base away. The chain carries TRBV27 and TRBJ2-5; possibly TRBD2 for D (6 bases). The germline CDR1 and CDR2 sequences are MNHEY and SMNVEV (reference sequence). The CDR3 has 14 amino acids. The CDR3 nucleotides read TGTACCAGCAGTTTATTGGGGAGGCAAGAGACCCAGTACTTC. Protein: CTSSLLGRQETQYF.

This clonotype occurred a few times. The chain joins TRBV5-6 to TRBJ2-1, with TRBD1 identical over 7 bases. Germline-derived CDR1 and CDR2 are SGHDT and YYEEEE. The CDR3 covers 14 residues. V lost 0 bases and J lost 8; bases outside the gene matches: 5. This CDR3 reads CASSLGQGIYEQFF. The CDR3 nucleotides are TGTGCCAGCAGCTTGGGACAGGGTATCTATGAGCAGTTCTTC.

The chain couples TRBV14 to TRBJ2-2; possible D gene TRBD2, 5 bases. The V end lost 4 bases, the J end lost 5 bases, and 5 bases lay between the germline ends. CDR1 SGHDN and CDR2 FVKESK come from the germline V gene. The CDR3 has 12 residues. CDR3: CASSPGTGELFF. CDR3 DNA: TGTGCCAGCAGCCCGGGGACCGGGGAGCTGTTTTTT.

V is TRBV18 and J is TRBJ2-7; D gene ambiguous. This CDR3 has 12 amino acids. CDR1 KGHSH and CDR2 LQKENI come from the germline V gene. Trimming cost V 4 bases and J 6 bases, with 10 bases left between them. The CDR3 here is CASSLDPLEQYF. CDR3 DNA sequence: TGTGCCAGCTCACTTGACCCCCTCGAGCAGTACTTC.

This chain connects TRBV14 to TRBJ1-2; TRBD1 aligns across 8 bases. Germline CDR1 reads SGHDN; CDR2 reads FVKESK. The CDR3 length is 15 residues. Trimming took 3 bases from V and 3 from J; bases not matched to a gene: 6. CDR3: CASSHVGQGYYGYTF. The CDR3, as DNA: TGTGCCAGCAGCCACGTCGGACAGGGATACTATGGCTACACCTTC.

The table lists this clonotype with a few counts. The chain has TRBV4-3 and TRBJ1-2; maybe TRBD1 (6 bases). CDR3 length: 14 residues. Trimming removed 3 bases from V and 7 bases from J, with 15 bases in between. Per germline, CDR1 LGHNA and CDR2 YSLEER. The CDR3 is CASSQTGPFGGYTF. The CDR3 bases are TGCGCCAGCAGCCAGACAGGCCCTTTTGGTGGCTACACCTTC.

The rearrangement links TRBV14 to TRBJ1-1; D uncertain. Germline V gene lookup returns CDR1 SGHDN and CDR2 FVKESK. This CDR3 is 17 amino acids long. V gave up 5 bases and J gave up 1 base, with 20 bases separating them. CDR3 sequence (DNA): TGTGCCAGCAGCGACTATTCTGGGGAGATGCGGAACACTGAAGCTTTCTTT. It specifies CASSDYSGEMRNTEAFF.

This clonotype was recorded many times. The chain links TRBV27 to TRBJ2-7; D could derive from TRBD1 or TRBD2 (5 bases each). V was shortened by 2 bases and J by 3 bases, with 11 bases between the two germline ends. The CDR3 totals 14 residues. Germline V lookup: CDR1 MNHEY, CDR2 SMNVEV (reference sequence). CDR3 DNA: TGTGCCAGCAGTTTAGAGGGGCCACACTACGAGCAGTACTTC. Amino acids: CASSLEGPHYEQYF.

In the case of this clonotype: A read error may be the cause here, since a much bigger clone is one base away. The chain links TRBV7-2 to TRBJ2-1; D not resolved. The V and J ends lost 0 bases and 8 bases respectively, with 5 bases between them. Germline CDR1 and CDR2: SGHTA and FQGNSA. The CDR3 spans 12 residues. The CDR3 DNA reads as TGTGCCAGCAGCTTAGCCGACCATGAGCAGTTCTTC. Its protein product is CASSLADHEQFF.

This clonotype showed up many times. This chain uses TRBV7-2 with TRBJ1-5; D uncertain. V shed 2 bases and J shed 6 bases, with 14 bases lying between them. Germline CDR1 and CDR2: SGHTA and FQGNSA. This CDR3 region has 15 residues. The CDR3 protein is CASSLIDMSGQPQHF. The DNA for the CDR3 is TGTGCCAGCAGCTTAATCGACATGTCAGGTCAGCCCCAGCATTTT.

The chain carries TRBV5-6 and TRBJ1-2; TRBD1 aligns across 7 bases. Germline V gene data show CDR1 as SGHDT and CDR2 as YYEEEE. V trimming: 4 bases; J trimming: 4 bases; junction bases outside the gene matches: 4. This CDR3 is 13 amino acids long. CDR3 nucleotides: TGTGCCAGCAGCCCGGGACAGAGCTATGGCTACACCTTC. Protein sequence: CASSPGQSYGYTF.

The V gene is TRBV20-1, the J gene TRBJ2-1, with 9 bases matching TRBD2. Germline V gene data show CDR1 as DFQATT and CDR2 as SNEGSKA (reference sequence). Trimming cost V 5 bases and J 0 bases; bases outside gene matches: 5. The CDR3 extends over 15 amino acids. The CDR3 spells CSALLAGPSYNEQFF. The CDR3 nucleotides read TGCAGTGCTTTGCTAGCGGGACCCTCCTACAATGAGCAGTTCTTC.

The sample holds a few counts of this clonotype. The J gene is TRBJ1-2, the V gene TRBV7-9; a possible D gene is TRBD1 (6 bases). There are 14 residues in the CDR3. Trimming pared 0 bases from V and 4 bases from J, leaving 9 bases between. The V gene's germline CDR1 is SEHNR and CDR2 FQNEAQ (reference sequence). CDR3 sequence: CASSLALDSYGYTF. The DNA for the CDR3 is TGTGCCAGCAGCTTAGCTCTGGACAGCTATGGCTACACCTTC.

V is TRBV28 and J is TRBJ1-5, with D perhaps matching TRBD1 (5 bases). Germline lookup yields CDR1 MDHEN and CDR2 SYDVKM. V lost 1 base and J 11 bases, leaving 15 bases between the germline ends. This CDR3 has 14 residues. CDR3 residues: CASSLSEGIWSQHF. In DNA, the CDR3 is TGTGCCAGCAGTTTATCAGAGGGGATTTGGTCCCAGCATTTT.